This T cell receptor beta chain was documented in a study of blood T cells in healthy people across ages. A second PCR, run for about 7 to 11 cycles, used a sample-barcoded 5' primer plus a J-beta primer mix. Each cDNA molecule was tagged by a template-switch adaptor that had 12 random nucleotides. Every sample gave at least 3 million paired-end reads containing CDR3. Each CDR3 protein gets one entry after TCRdb re-called the 5' RACE reads with MiXCR. The sample includes more than 900,000 distinct CDR3 sequences, 25% to 35% of them seen just once. Trimming took 1 base from V and 0 from J, leaving 16 bases between them. The CDR3 contains 18 residues. CDR1 is MNHNS, CDR2 SASEGT, per germline. These data also formed part of another study, on T cells of mothers and their children. That work contributes: Per child, some 3 million TCR beta CDR3 reads were obtained, against over 8.5 million per mother. No T cell clones of persistent microchimeric origin were detected.

Sample: blood. The gene calls are TRBV6-1 and TRBJ1-5; possible D gene TRBD1, 5 bases. This clonotype was obtained from a woman in her thirties or forties in good health. The CDR3 here is CASSEGGSGLYSNQPQHF. The CDR3 nucleotides are TGTGCCAGCAGTGAAGGTGGTTCAGGGTTATATAGCAATCAGCCCCAGCATTTT.